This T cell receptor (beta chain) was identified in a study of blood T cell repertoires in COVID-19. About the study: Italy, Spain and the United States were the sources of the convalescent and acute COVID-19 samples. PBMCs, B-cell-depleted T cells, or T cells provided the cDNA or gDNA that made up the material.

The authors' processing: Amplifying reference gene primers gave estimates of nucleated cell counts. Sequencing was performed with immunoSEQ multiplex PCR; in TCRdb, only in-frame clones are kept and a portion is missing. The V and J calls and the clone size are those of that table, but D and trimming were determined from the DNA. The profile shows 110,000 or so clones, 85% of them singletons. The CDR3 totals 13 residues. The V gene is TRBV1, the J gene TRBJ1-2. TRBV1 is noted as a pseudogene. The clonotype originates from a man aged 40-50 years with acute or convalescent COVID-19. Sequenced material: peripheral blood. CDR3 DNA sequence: TGCACCAGCAGCCAAGATGCCGGGTGGGGCTACACCTTC. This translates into CTSSQDAGWGYTF.